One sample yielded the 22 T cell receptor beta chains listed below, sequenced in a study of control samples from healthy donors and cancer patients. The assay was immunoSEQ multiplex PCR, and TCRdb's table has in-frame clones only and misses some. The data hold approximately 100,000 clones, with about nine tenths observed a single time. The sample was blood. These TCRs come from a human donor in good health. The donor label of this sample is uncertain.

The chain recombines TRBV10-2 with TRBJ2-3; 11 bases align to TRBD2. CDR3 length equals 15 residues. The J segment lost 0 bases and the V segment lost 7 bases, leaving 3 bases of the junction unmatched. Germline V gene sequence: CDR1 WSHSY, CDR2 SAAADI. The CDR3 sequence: CASTWTSGSTDTQYF. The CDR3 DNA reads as TGCGCCAGCACCTGGACTAGCGGGAGCACAGATACGCAGTATTTT.

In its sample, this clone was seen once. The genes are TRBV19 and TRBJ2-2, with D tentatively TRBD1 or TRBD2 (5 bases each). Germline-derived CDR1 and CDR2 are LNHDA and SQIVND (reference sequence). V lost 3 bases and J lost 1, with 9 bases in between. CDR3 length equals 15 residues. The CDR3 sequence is CASSISGGNTGELFF. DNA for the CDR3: TGTGCCAGTAGTATTAGTGGGGGGAACACCGGGGAGCTGTTTTTT.

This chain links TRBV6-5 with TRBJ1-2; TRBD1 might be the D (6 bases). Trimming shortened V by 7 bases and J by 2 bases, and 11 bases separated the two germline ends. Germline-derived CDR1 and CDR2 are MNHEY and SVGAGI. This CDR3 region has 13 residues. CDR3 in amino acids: CASKFDRNYGYTF. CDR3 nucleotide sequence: TGTGCCAGCAAATTTGACAGGAACTATGGCTACACCTTC.

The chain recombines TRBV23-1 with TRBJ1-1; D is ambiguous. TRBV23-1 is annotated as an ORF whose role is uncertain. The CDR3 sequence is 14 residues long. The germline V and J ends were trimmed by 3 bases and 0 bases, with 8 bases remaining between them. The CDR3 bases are TGCGCCAGCAGTCAGGCGGGAATGAACACTGAAGCTTTCTTT. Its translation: CASSQAGMNTEAFF.

CDR3: CATVLGLTYEQYF. CDR3 nucleotides: TGTGCCACCGTTCTGGGTCTTACCTACGAGCAGTACTTC. This rearrangement joins TRBV6-5 to TRBJ2-7; D not certain. The CDR3 is 13 residues long. Germline V CDR1 and CDR2: MNHEY, SVGAGI. Trimming removed 10 bases from V and 2 bases from J, with 15 bases in between.

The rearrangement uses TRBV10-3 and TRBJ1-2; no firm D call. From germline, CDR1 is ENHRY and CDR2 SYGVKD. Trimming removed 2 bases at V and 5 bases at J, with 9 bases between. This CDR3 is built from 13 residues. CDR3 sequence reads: CAISETSDYGYTF. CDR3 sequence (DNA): TGTGCCATCAGTGAGACTTCAGATTATGGCTACACCTTC.

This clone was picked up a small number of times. CDR3 sequence (DNA): TGTGCCTGGAGTTTAGGGGCTGAAGCTTTCTTT. Protein: CAWSLGAEAFF. The chain combines TRBV30 with TRBJ1-1; possible D gene TRBD1, 5 bases. The CDR3 loop spans 11 amino acids. Trimming stripped 2 bases from V and 6 bases from J, with 7 bases between. CDR1 GTSNPN and CDR2 SVGIG come from the germline V gene (reference sequence).

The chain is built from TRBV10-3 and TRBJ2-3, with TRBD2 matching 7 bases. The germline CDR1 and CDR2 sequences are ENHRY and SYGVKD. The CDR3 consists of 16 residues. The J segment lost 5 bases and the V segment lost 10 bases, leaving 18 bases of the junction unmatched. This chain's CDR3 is CATQSRSGVEEDTQYF. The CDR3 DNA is TGTGCCACGCAGTCTAGAAGCGGGGTGGAAGAAGATACGCAGTATTTT.

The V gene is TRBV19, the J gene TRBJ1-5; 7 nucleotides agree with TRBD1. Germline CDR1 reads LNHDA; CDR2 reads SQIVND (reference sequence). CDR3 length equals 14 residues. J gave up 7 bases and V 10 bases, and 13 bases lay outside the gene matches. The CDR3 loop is CATQGGEGWQPQHF. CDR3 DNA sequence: TGTGCCACCCAGGGGGGGGAGGGCTGGCAGCCCCAGCATTTT.

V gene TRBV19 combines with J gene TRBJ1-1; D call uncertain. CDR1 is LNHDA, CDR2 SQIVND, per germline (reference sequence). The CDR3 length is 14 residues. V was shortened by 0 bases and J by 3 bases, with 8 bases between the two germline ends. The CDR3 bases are TGTGCCAGTAGTATAGACACCCCGGACACTGAAGCTTTCTTT. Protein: CASSIDTPDTEAFF.

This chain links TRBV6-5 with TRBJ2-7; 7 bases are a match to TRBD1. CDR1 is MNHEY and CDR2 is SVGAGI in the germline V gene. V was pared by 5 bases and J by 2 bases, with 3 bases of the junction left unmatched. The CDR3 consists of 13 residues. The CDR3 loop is CASSTGVPYEQYF. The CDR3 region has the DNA TGTGCCAGCAGTACAGGGGTCCCCTACGAGCAGTACTTC.

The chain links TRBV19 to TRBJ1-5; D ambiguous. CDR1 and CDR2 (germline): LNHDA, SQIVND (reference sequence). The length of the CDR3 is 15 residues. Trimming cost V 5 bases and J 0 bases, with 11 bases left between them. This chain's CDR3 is CASSSYGPSNQPQHF. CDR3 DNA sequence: TGTGCCAGTAGTTCCTATGGACCTAGCAATCAGCCCCAGCATTTT. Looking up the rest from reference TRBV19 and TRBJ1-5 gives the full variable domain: DGGITQSPKYLFRKEGQNVTLSCEQNLNHDAMYWYRQDPGQGLRLIYYSQIVNDFQKGDIAEGYSVSREKKESFPLTVTSAQKNPTAFYLCASSSYGPSNQPQHFGDGTRLSIL.

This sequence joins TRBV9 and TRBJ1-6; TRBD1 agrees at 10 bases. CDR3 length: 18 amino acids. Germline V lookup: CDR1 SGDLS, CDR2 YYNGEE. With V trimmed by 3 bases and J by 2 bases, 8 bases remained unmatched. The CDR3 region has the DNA TGTGCCAGCAGCGCGGGACAGGGGATTCGAGCCTATAATTCACCCCTCCACTTT. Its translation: CASSAGQGIRAYNSPLHF.

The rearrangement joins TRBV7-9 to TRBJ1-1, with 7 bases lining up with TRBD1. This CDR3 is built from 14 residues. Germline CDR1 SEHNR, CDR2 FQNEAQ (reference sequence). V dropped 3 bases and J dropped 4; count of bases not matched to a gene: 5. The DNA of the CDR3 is TGTGCCAGCAGCTTGACACAGGGGTCCACTGAAGCTTTCTTT. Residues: CASSLTQGSTEAFF.

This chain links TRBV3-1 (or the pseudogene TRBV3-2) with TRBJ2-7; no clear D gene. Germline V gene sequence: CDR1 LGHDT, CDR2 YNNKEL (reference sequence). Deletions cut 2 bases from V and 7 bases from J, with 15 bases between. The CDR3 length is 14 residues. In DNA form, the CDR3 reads TGTGCCAGCAGCCAACAGGACCGGAGATTGGAGCAGTACTTC. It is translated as CASSQQDRRLEQYF.

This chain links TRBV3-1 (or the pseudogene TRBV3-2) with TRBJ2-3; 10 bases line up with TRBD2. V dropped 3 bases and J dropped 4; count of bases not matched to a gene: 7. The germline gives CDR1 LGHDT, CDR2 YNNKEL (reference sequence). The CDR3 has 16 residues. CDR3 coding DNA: TGTGCCAGCAGCCACTTATTAAGCGGGGGGGCAGATACGCAGTATTTT. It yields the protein CASSHLLSGGADTQYF.

CDR3 coding DNA: TGTGCCAGCAGTTTAGGGACAGGGACCTCACCCCTCCACTTT. Encoded protein: CASSLGTGTSPLHF. The chain recombines TRBV27 with TRBJ1-6; 9 positions match TRBD1. Germline assignment: CDR1 MNHEY and CDR2 SMNVEV (reference sequence). The CDR3 extends over 14 amino acids. The V gene end was trimmed by 2 bases and the J gene end by 10 bases; junction bases not matched to a gene: 3.

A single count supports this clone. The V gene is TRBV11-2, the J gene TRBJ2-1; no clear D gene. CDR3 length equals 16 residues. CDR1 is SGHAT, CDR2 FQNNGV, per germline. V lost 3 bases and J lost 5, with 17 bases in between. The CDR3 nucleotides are TGTGCCAGCAGCTTCGTGGGCAGGTCTCTAAACAATGAGCAGTTCTTC. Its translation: CASSFVGRSLNNEQFF.

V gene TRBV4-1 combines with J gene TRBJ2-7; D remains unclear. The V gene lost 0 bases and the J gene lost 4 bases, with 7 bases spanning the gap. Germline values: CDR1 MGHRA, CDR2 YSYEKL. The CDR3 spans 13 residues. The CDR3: CASSQDPFYEQYF. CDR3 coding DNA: TGCGCCAGCAGCCAAGATCCTTTTTACGAGCAGTACTTC.

CDR3 region: CASRTVTGYTF. The CDR3 DNA is TGTGCCAGCAGGACAGTGACCGGCTACACCTTC. The rearrangement uses TRBV12-3 or TRBV12-4 and TRBJ1-2, with a possible D match to TRBD1 (5 bases). The CDR3 is 11 amino acids. V gave up 6 bases and J gave up 8 bases, with 10 bases separating them.

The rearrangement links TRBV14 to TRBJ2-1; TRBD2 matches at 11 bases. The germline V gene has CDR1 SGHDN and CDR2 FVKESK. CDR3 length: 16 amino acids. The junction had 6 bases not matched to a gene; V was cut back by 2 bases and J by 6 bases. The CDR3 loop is CASSQFSGGALNEQFF. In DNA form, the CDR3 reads TGTGCCAGCAGCCAATTTAGCGGGGGGGCGCTCAATGAGCAGTTCTTC.

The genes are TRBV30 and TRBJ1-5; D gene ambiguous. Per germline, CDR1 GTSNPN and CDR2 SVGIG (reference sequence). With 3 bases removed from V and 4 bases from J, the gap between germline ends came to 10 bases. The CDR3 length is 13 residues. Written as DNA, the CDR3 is TGTGCCTGGAGCGACGGATATAATCAGCCCCAGCATTTT. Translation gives CAWSDGYNQPQHF.